Each of the 23 T cell receptor beta chains below was sequenced from the same sample in a study of T cell responses to AZD1222 COVID-19 vaccine (dated by TCRdb to the early 2020s). The meaning of the sample's time point label: baseline before first vaccination. Libraries were prepared through the immunoSEQ multiplex PCR assay. The table was pulled from immuneACCESS by TCRdb, which kept in-frame rearrangements only. Such tables lose some clones; where checked, under half of the loss comes from unresolved V genes, and the rest has no known cause. The sample table shows 150,000 to 200,000 clones, and 90% to 95% are seen once. About 0.9% of the sample is in the top ten clones. The sequencing used peripheral blood, collected on day 0 of AZD1222 vaccination. Receptors originate from an adult in good health.

This clone appeared a few times. The CDR3 sequence: CASRMGQTYEQYF. The CDR3 nucleotides read TGTGCCAGCAGGATGGGACAGACCTACGAGCAGTACTTC. The chain links TRBV12-3 or TRBV12-4 to TRBJ2-7; 7 bases fit TRBD1. The CDR3 extends over 13 amino acids. V was clipped by 6 bases and J by 2 bases; unmatched bases: 4.

This clone was counted only a few times. This chain links TRBV4-1 with TRBJ2-3; D is ambiguous. Between the trimmed V and J ends, which lost 0 bases and 6 bases, there was a span of 19 bases. Germline values: CDR1 MGHRA, CDR2 YSYEKL. The length of the CDR3 is 17 residues. The CDR3 coding sequence is TGCGCCAGCAGCCAAGATCCCCCCGTCAGGCCCGGGGATACGCAGTATTTT. Translation gives CASSQDPPVRPGDTQYF.

The chain recombines TRBV3-1 (or the pseudogene TRBV3-2) with TRBJ2-1; 7 nucleotides line up with TRBD1. V lost 0 bases, J lost 2 bases, and 10 bases stayed unmatched. Germline V gives CDR1 LGHDT, CDR2 YNNKEL (reference sequence). The CDR3 loop spans 18 amino acids. In DNA form, the CDR3 reads TGTGCCAGCAGCCAAGAAACCCGGGACAGACTAACCTACAATGAGCAGTTCTTC. This gives the protein CASSQETRDRLTYNEQFF.

The chain carries TRBV19 and TRBJ2-3, with 10 bases aligning to TRBD2. This CDR3 is built from 17 residues. The V and J ends lost 3 bases and 0 bases, in that order; junction bases with no gene match: 6. CDR1 is LNHDA, CDR2 SQIVND, per germline (reference sequence). The CDR3 protein is CASSIGASGGSTDTQYF. CDR3 in DNA: TGTGCCAGTAGTATTGGGGCTAGCGGGGGTAGCACAGATACGCAGTATTTT.

This clone occurred once. The CDR3 loop is CASSPAQSYEQYF. The CDR3 DNA is TGTGCCAGCTCACCAGCACAATCCTACGAGCAGTACTTC. The chain combines TRBV18 with TRBJ2-7, with D uncertain. V lost 2 bases and J 1 base, leaving 6 bases between the germline ends. Looked up from germline, CDR1 is KGHSH and CDR2 is LQKENI. The CDR3 runs 13 residues.

V is TRBV4-3 and J is TRBJ2-1; 7 nucleotides agree with TRBD1. The CDR3 extends over 15 amino acids. In germline, CDR1 is LGHNA, CDR2 YSLEER. Losses at the gene ends were 1 base for V and 7 bases for J; bases not matched to a gene: 7. CDR3 sequence reads: CASSQVSGGWNEQFF. The CDR3 DNA reads as TGCGCCAGCAGCCAAGTGTCAGGGGGTTGGAATGAGCAGTTCTTC.

The J gene is TRBJ1-2, the V gene TRBV5-1, with TRBD1 as a possible D gene (6 bases). V lost 2 bases, J lost 4 bases, and 6 bases lay in between. The CDR3 sequence is 12 residues long. The V gene's germline CDR1 is SGHRS and CDR2 YFSETQ. Here the CDR3 reads CASSLQGYGYTF. As DNA, the CDR3 is TGCGCCAGCAGCTTACAGGGCTATGGCTACACCTTC.

The CDR3 coding sequence is TGTGCCAGCAGCTTAGAGGGGAAGGCTATCGAGCAGTACTTC. Encoded protein: CASSLEGKAIEQYF. This sequence joins TRBV7-2 and TRBJ2-7; D perhaps matches TRBD1 (5 bases). Germline CDR1 SGHTA, CDR2 FQGNSA. V lost 1 base, J lost 6 bases, and 13 bases lay in between. The CDR3 totals 14 residues.

The chain carries TRBV4-1 and TRBJ2-1, with D unresolved. The CDR3 is 19 amino acids. Per germline, CDR1 MGHRA and CDR2 YSYEKL. The V end lost 1 base, the J end lost 0 bases, and 19 bases lay between the germline ends. The CDR3 DNA reads as TGCGCCAGCAGCCAAGGGAGACTCTCTATATACAGCTCCTACAATGAGCAGTTCTTC. It translates to CASSQGRLSIYSSYNEQFF.

The chain has TRBV19 and TRBJ2-7, with TRBD2 as a possible D gene (6 bases). V lost 6 bases, J lost 2 bases, and 17 bases lay in between. CDR1 LNHDA and CDR2 SQIVND come from the germline V gene (reference sequence). The CDR3 loop spans 15 amino acids. The CDR3 DNA reads TGTGCCAGTAGCTACTCAGAACGGGAGACCTACGAGCAGTACTTC. It encodes CASSYSERETYEQYF. Filled out from reference TRBV19 and TRBJ2-7, the complete variable domain reads DGGITQSPKYLFRKEGQNVTLSCEQNLNHDAMYWYRQDPGQGLRLIYYSQIVNDFQKGDIAEGYSVSREKKESFPLTVTSAQKNPTAFYLCASSYSERETYEQYFGPGTRLTVT.

The chain has TRBV5-1 and TRBJ1-2; 7 nucleotides match TRBD1. Losses at the gene ends were 3 bases for V and 6 bases for J; bases not matched to a gene: 2. The CDR3 totals 12 residues. Germline CDR1 is SGHRS and CDR2 is YFSETQ. The CDR3 bases are TGCGCCAGCAGCTCCGACAGGGATGGCTACACCTTC. Its translation is CASSSDRDGYTF.

The chain recombines TRBV7-6 with TRBJ1-5; D is possibly TRBD1 (6 bases). V was shortened by 5 bases and J by 4 bases, with 12 bases between the two germline ends. The CDR3 extends over 14 amino acids. CDR1 is SGHVS and CDR2 is FNYEAQ in the germline V gene. The CDR3 DNA reads TGTGCCAGCAGCCGACGAGGGGGGAATCAGCCCCAGCATTTT. This codes for CASSRRGGNQPQHF.

This clone was counted once. This rearrangement joins TRBV5-3 to TRBJ2-2; D call uncertain. TRBV5-3 is designated an ORF whose function remains uncertain. The CDR3 is 12 residues long. Trimming left V 1 base short and J 3 bases short, with 1 base between. The CDR3 sequence: CARSLHTGELFF. The CDR3 region has the DNA TGTGCCAGAAGCTTGCACACCGGGGAGCTGTTTTTT.

The chain couples TRBV4-1 to TRBJ1-6; D remains unclear. Trimming shortened V by 0 bases and J by 8 bases, and 14 bases separated the two germline ends. Germline values: CDR1 MGHRA, CDR2 YSYEKL. The CDR3 sequence is 16 residues long. CDR3: CASSQDRGPLDSPLHF. The CDR3 bases are TGCGCCAGCAGCCAAGATCGGGGTCCACTAGATTCACCCCTCCACTTT.

In the case of this clone: Other DNA variants within this sample encode the same CDR3. The chain combines TRBV5-4 with TRBJ1-1, with D perhaps TRBD1 (5 bases). Per germline, CDR1 SGHNT and CDR2 YYREEE (reference sequence). CDR3 length equals 13 residues. V gave up 2 bases and J gave up 1 base, with 6 bases separating them. The CDR3 region has the DNA TGTGCCAGCAGCTTACAGGAGAACACTGAAGCTTTCTTT. Translating gives CASSLQENTEAFF.

The J gene is TRBJ1-3, the V gene TRBV30; D is possibly TRBD1 (5 bases). V lost 4 bases to trimming and J lost 0 bases, with 10 bases between them. The germline V gene encodes CDR1 GTSNPN and CDR2 SVGIG (reference sequence). There are 14 residues in the CDR3. CDR3 DNA sequence: TGTGCCTGGAATCGGGGGAACTCTGGAAACACCATATATTTT. It specifies CAWNRGNSGNTIYF.

The chain has TRBV6-5 and TRBJ1-4; a weak D match, TRBD1 (5 bases). The CDR3 has 15 residues. The V end was cut by 2 bases, the J end by 4 bases, with 11 bases between. Germline V gives CDR1 MNHEY, CDR2 SVGAGI. CDR3: CASSYSTGGNEKLFF. CDR3 sequence (DNA): TGTGCCAGCAGTTACAGCACCGGGGGTAATGAAAAACTGTTTTTT.

The V and J genes are TRBV5-6 and TRBJ2-5; TRBD1 is a possible D gene (6 bases). The CDR3 runs 14 residues. V gave up 4 bases and J gave up 4 bases, with 14 bases separating them. Germline CDR1 SGHDT, CDR2 YYEEEE. In DNA form, the CDR3 reads TGTGCCAGCAGCGCGCAGACAGGAGGAGAGACCCAGTACTTC. Its protein is CASSAQTGGETQYF.

With respect to this clone: At one end, the junction sequence differs from germline, possibly due to a read error. The chain uses TRBV19 and TRBJ2-7; TRBD1 matches at 7 bases. In germline, CDR1 is LNHDA, CDR2 SQIVND (reference sequence). This CDR3 contains 15 residues. The CDR3 nucleotides read TGTGCCAGTAGTCTAGACAGGGAACTCTTCTACGAGCAGTACTTC. Its translation is CASSLDRELFYEQYF.

This clone was seen a single time. V and J are TRBV6-2 or TRBV6-3 and TRBJ2-5; D is uncertain. The CDR3 spans 10 residues. Trimming removed 4 bases at V and 7 bases at J, with 4 bases between. Germline V CDR1 and CDR2: MNHEY, SVGEGT. The CDR3 region has the DNA TGTGCCAGCAGTTTTTCGACCCAGTACTTC. This encodes CASSFSTQYF.

This sequence joins TRBV10-3 and TRBJ2-7; D not certain. The CDR3 totals 13 residues. Germline assignment: CDR1 ENHRY and CDR2 SYGVKD. Deletions cut 0 bases from V and 6 bases from J, with 9 bases between. This chain's CDR3 is CAISESSWGEQYF. DNA for the CDR3: TGTGCCATCAGTGAGTCGAGCTGGGGCGAGCAGTACTTC.

The chain employs TRBV5-4 and TRBJ1-6; D uncertain. The germline gives CDR1 SGHNT, CDR2 YYREEE (reference sequence). The CDR3 has 16 residues. Trimming took 5 bases from V and 0 from J, leaving 12 bases between them. The CDR3 loop reads CASRQTESSYNSPLHF. The DNA of the CDR3 is TGTGCCAGCAGGCAGACTGAGAGCTCCTATAATTCACCCCTCCACTTT.

This chain joins TRBV2 and TRBJ1-1; 7 bases line up with TRBD1. Germline trimming cut 6 bases from V and 7 bases from J; bases unmatched to any gene: 5. The CDR3 runs 12 residues. CDR1 is SNHLY, CDR2 FYNNEI, per germline. CDR3 in amino acids: CASSPGQDEAFF. The DNA for the CDR3 is TGTGCCAGCAGCCCCGGACAGGATGAAGCTTTCTTT. The variable domain in full, with the rest retrieved from reference TRBV2 and TRBJ1-1, is EPEVTQTPSHQVTQMGQEVILRCVPISNHLYFYWYRQILGQKVEFLVSFYNNEISEKSEIFDDQFSVERPDGSNFTLKIRSTKLEDSAMYFCASSPGQDEAFFGQGTRLTVV.